The next 28 T cell receptor beta chains were all read from a single sample in a study of vaccination effects on CD4 cells after COVID-19. A 10-day culture period preceded the isolation of CD4+ T cells. The antigens of these receptors remain unknown. Produced via immunoSEQ multiplex PCR; TCRdb's table is partial and in-frame only. The sample has tens of thousands of clones, 70% to 85% seen once; the top ten hold roughly a quarter. The sequenced sample was CD4+ T cells from PBMCs cultured without peptide, obtained before COVID-19 vaccination. Every receptor here comes from a human donor who had a prior SARS-CoV-2 infection.

The chain combines TRBV9 with TRBJ2-7; unclear D gene. The CDR3 extends over 14 amino acids. The germline V gene encodes CDR1 SGDLS and CDR2 YYNGEE. Between the trimmed V and J ends, which lost 0 bases and 2 bases, there was a span of 9 bases. This CDR3 is CASSVERATYEQYF. The CDR3 coding sequence is TGTGCCAGCAGCGTAGAAAGGGCCACCTACGAGCAGTACTTC.

This clone was counted between two and nine times. The rearrangement links TRBV20-1 to TRBJ2-1, with 9 bases lining up with TRBD2. Germline CDR1 DFQATT, CDR2 SNEGSKA (reference sequence). J lost 8 bases, V lost 3 bases, and 5 bases had no gene match. The CDR3 is 13 residues long. The CDR3 coding sequence is TGCAGTGCTAGTTCGGGACTAGCATATGAGCAGTTCTTC. This sequence encodes CSASSGLAYEQFF.

The gene calls are TRBV10-3 and TRBJ2-3; 10 bases align to TRBD2. The germline V gene encodes CDR1 ENHRY and CDR2 SYGVKD. The ends lost 6 bases at V and 4 bases at J; junction bases unmatched: 16. This CDR3 is built from 18 residues. The CDR3, as DNA: TGTGCCATCAGACCCAGCGGGGGGGCAGTTTTTTTGCCAGATACGCAGTATTTT. As protein: CAIRPSGGAVFLPDTQYF.

This chain links TRBV5-4 with TRBJ2-3, with 9 nucleotides matching TRBD2. The trim removed 4 bases at V and 5 bases at J, leaving 8 bases unmatched. This CDR3 is built from 15 residues. From germline, CDR1 is SGHNT and CDR2 YYREEE (reference sequence). CDR3 bases: TGTGCCAGCAGCCTAGGGACTAGCCGCCAAGATACGCAGTATTTT. Translation: CASSLGTSRQDTQYF.

This chain links TRBV5-3 with TRBJ2-7; D unclear. TRBV5-3 is noted as an ORF with a role that remains uncertain. CDR3 length equals 15 residues. V was shortened by 0 bases and J by 2 bases, with 12 bases between the two germline ends. CDR3 in amino acids: CARSLGDHRTYEQYF. CDR3 nucleotides: TGTGCCAGAAGCTTGGGGGATCACAGAACCTACGAGCAGTACTTC.

The chain recombines TRBV5-1 with TRBJ2-7, with D perhaps matching TRBD1 (6 bases). V was cut by 4 bases and J by 2 bases, with 16 bases left in between. The CDR3 spans 15 residues. Per the germline V gene, CDR1 is SGHRS and CDR2 is YFSETQ. CDR3 nucleotide sequence: TGCGCCAGCAGCGACGGACAGCTCAAGACCTACGAGCAGTACTTC. Amino acid sequence: CASSDGQLKTYEQYF. The full variable domain, with the rest looked up from reference TRBV5-1 and TRBJ2-7, is KAGVTQTPRYLIKTRGQQVTLSCSPISGHRSVSWYQQTPGQGLQFLFEYFSETQRNKGNFPGRFSGRQFSNSRSEMNVSTLELGDSALYLCASSDGQLKTYEQYFGPGTRLTVT.

The chain links TRBV11-3 to TRBJ2-3; unclear D gene. With 7 bases removed from V and 7 bases from J, the gap between germline ends came to 21 bases. This CDR3 is 15 amino acids long. The germline V gene encodes CDR1 SGHNT and CDR2 YENEEA. Written as DNA, the CDR3 is TGTGCCAGCAACTTTGACTCCCGGAGTTCGTATACGCAGTATTTT. It encodes CASNFDSRSSYTQYF.

The DNA of the CDR3 is TGTGCCAGCAGTTCCGCCGGACAGGGGTTACATGAGCAGTTCTTC. Translated, it gives CASSSAGQGLHEQFF. The chain has TRBV27 and TRBJ2-1; the match to TRBD1 covers 9 bases. Germline V gene data show CDR1 as MNHEY and CDR2 as SMNVEV (reference sequence). CDR3 size: 15 residues. V was clipped by 4 bases and J by 8 bases; unmatched bases: 9.

V and J are TRBV7-9 and TRBJ2-5, with D perhaps TRBD1 or TRBD2 (5 bases each). The germline V gene has CDR1 SEHNR and CDR2 FQNEAQ (reference sequence). The CDR3 loop spans 14 amino acids. V was cut by 8 bases and J by 5 bases, with 18 bases left in between. CDR3 nucleotide sequence: TGTGCCAGCGACGACTCGGGGCGGTACGAGACCCAGTACTTC. Amino acids: CASDDSGRYETQYF.

V gene TRBV7-9 combines with J gene TRBJ2-1, with 7 bases that match TRBD2. Germline V gene data show CDR1 as SEHNR and CDR2 as FQNEAQ (reference sequence). Trimming removed 6 bases from V and 0 bases from J; junction bases left unmatched: 8. CDR3 length: 16 amino acids. Written as DNA, the CDR3 is TGTGCCAGCAGACCAAAAGCGGGGAACTCCTACAATGAGCAGTTCTTC. Protein sequence: CASRPKAGNSYNEQFF.

The CDR3 sequence is CASSTSGRGLGTQYF. The CDR3 DNA reads TGTGCCAGCAGTACTAGCGGGAGGGGGTTGGGGACCCAGTACTTC. This chain connects TRBV7-8 to TRBJ2-5; 13 positions match TRBD2. After removal of 6 bases from V and 7 bases from J, the junction contained 8 bases not matched to a gene. Germline CDR1 reads SGHVS; CDR2 reads FQNEAQ. The length of the CDR3 is 15 residues.

This rearrangement joins TRBV5-4 to TRBJ1-1, with a tentative D call TRBD1 (5 bases). The length of the CDR3 is 14 residues. The V gene's germline CDR1 is SGHNT and CDR2 YYREEE (reference sequence). Trimming removed 1 base from V and 3 bases from J, with 10 bases in between. The CDR3, as DNA: TGTGCCAGCAGCTTGCCCAGGGAAGACACTGAAGCTTTCTTT. It encodes CASSLPREDTEAFF.

V gene TRBV27 combines with J gene TRBJ1-5; a weak D match, TRBD1 (5 bases). Trimming shortened V by 1 base and J by 5 bases, and 6 bases separated the two germline ends. This CDR3 is 13 amino acids long. Germline CDR1 MNHEY, CDR2 SMNVEV (reference sequence). The CDR3 protein is CASSLFRDQPQHF. CDR3 coding DNA: TGTGCCAGCAGTTTATTCAGGGATCAGCCCCAGCATTTT.

The chain combines TRBV30 with TRBJ2-7; weak D call: TRBD2 (6 bases). V lost 3 bases and J lost 6, with 12 bases in between. The CDR3 length is 12 residues. CDR1 and CDR2 from the germline V gene are GTSNPN and SVGIG (reference sequence). CDR3 residues: CAWSLGGTEQYF. Here the CDR3 DNA reads TGTGCCTGGAGCCTGGGGGGTACCGAGCAGTACTTC.

V and J are TRBV21-1 and TRBJ2-2; the table calls TRBD1, which could not be checked here. TRBV21-1 has pseudogene status. This CDR3 region has 16 residues. Here the CDR3 reads CASSLGREGGTGELFF. CDR3 bases: TGTGCCAGCAGCCTTGGCAGGGAAGGGGGCACCGGGGAGCTGTTTTTT.

This clone was picked up one time. The chain links TRBV5-6 to TRBJ1-2; D possibly corresponds to TRBD1 (6 bases). The CDR3 covers 15 residues. Germline V gene sequence: CDR1 SGHDT, CDR2 YYEEEE. Trimming left V 3 bases short and J 8 bases short, with 20 bases between. CDR3 sequence reads: CASSSGQNYLRGYTF. In DNA form, the CDR3 reads TGTGCCAGCAGCTCGGGACAAAACTATCTCAGGGGCTACACCTTC.

In its sample, this clone was seen a few times. This chain joins TRBV12-3 or TRBV12-4 and TRBJ1-3; D not resolved. CDR3 length: 13 residues. The V end lost 2 bases, the J end lost 0 bases, and 2 bases lay between the germline ends. This chain's CDR3 is CASSLLSGNTIYF. For the CDR3, the DNA is TGTGCCAGCAGTTTACTCTCTGGAAACACCATATATTTT.

The J gene is TRBJ1-6, the V gene TRBV18; D is ambiguous. V was pared by 4 bases and J by 7 bases, with 8 bases between. This CDR3 spans 13 amino acids. In germline, CDR1 is KGHSH, CDR2 LQKENI. Written as DNA, the CDR3 is TGTGCCAGCTCACTAGAGAGGAATTCACCCCTCCACTTT. Amino acid sequence: CASSLERNSPLHF.

This chain links TRBV6-5 with TRBJ1-2; 8 bases are a match to TRBD1. The CDR3 consists of 15 residues. V shed 6 bases, J shed 8 bases, and the junction held 14 bases outside the gene matches. The germline V gene has CDR1 MNHEY and CDR2 SVGAGI. For the CDR3, the DNA is TGTGCCAGCAGCCAGACAGGGGCCCTTGCGGTAGGCTACACCTTC. Residues: CASSQTGALAVGYTF.

V gene TRBV19 combines with J gene TRBJ2-3; 12 nucleotides align to TRBD1. With 6 bases clipped from V and 3 bases from J, the junction kept 7 bases outside the gene matches. The CDR3 extends over 16 amino acids. Germline loops: CDR1 LNHDA, CDR2 SQIVND (reference sequence). The CDR3 sequence is CASRNPGQGATDTQYF. The CDR3 DNA follows: TGTGCCAGTAGGAACCCGGGACAGGGGGCTACAGATACGCAGTATTTT.

J is TRBJ2-7 and V is TRBV7-2, with D possibly called TRBD1 or TRBD2 (5 bases each). Trimming took off 0 bases at V and 3 bases at J, with 12 bases between the two ends. Germline V gene lookup returns CDR1 SGHTA and CDR2 FQGNSA. The CDR3 is 15 amino acids. The CDR3 reads CASSLAPGRSYEQYF. CDR3 nucleotide sequence: TGTGCCAGCAGCTTAGCTCCGGGACGTAGCTACGAGCAGTACTTC.

This clone has a single count. The CDR3 DNA follows: TGTGCCAGCAGCCGAGCGGGGGGGTATGAGCACACTGAAGCTTTCTTT. The encoded protein is CASSRAGGYEHTEAFF. The chain has TRBV7-8 and TRBJ1-1; a possible D gene is TRBD1 (5 bases). Per germline, CDR1 SGHVS and CDR2 FQNEAQ. The germline V and J ends were trimmed by 5 bases and 3 bases, with 19 bases remaining between them. The CDR3 is 16 amino acids.

J is TRBJ2-1 and V is TRBV6-1; 10 positions agree with TRBD2. There are 17 residues in the CDR3. CDR1 and CDR2 from the germline V gene are MNHNS and SASEGT. The junction had 7 bases not matched to a gene; V was cut back by 4 bases and J by 1 base. The chain's CDR3 is CASSARGLAVSYNEQFF. The CDR3 DNA is TGTGCCAGCAGTGCGCGAGGACTAGCGGTATCCTACAATGAGCAGTTCTTC.

The rearrangement uses TRBV19 and TRBJ2-3, with 7 positions matching TRBD1. V was clipped by 4 bases and J by 1 base; unmatched bases: 2. Germline V gives CDR1 LNHDA, CDR2 SQIVND (reference sequence). The CDR3 loop spans 14 amino acids. CDR3 DNA sequence: TGTGCCAGTAGTACCGACAGGGGCACAGATACGCAGTATTTT. Its translation is CASSTDRGTDTQYF.

V usage is TRBV14 and J usage is TRBJ1-2, with 7 bases lining up with TRBD1. Germline loops: CDR1 SGHDN, CDR2 FVKESK. V lost 1 base to trimming and J lost 6 bases; unmatched junction nucleotides: 11. The CDR3 length is 16 residues. This CDR3 is CASSQVFLDRMNGYTF. DNA for the CDR3: TGTGCCAGCAGCCAAGTCTTTTTGGACAGGATGAATGGCTACACCTTC.

CDR3 amino acids: CASSRRGPTDTQYF. Written as DNA, the CDR3 is TGTGCCAGTAGTCGGAGGGGGCCCACAGATACGCAGTATTTT. V gene TRBV19 combines with J gene TRBJ2-3; maybe TRBD1 (7 bases). Germline V lookup: CDR1 LNHDA, CDR2 SQIVND (reference sequence). The CDR3 runs to 14 residues. V was trimmed by 5 bases and J by 2 bases, leaving 11 bases between them. The whole variable domain, filled in from reference TRBV19 and TRBJ2-3, reads DGGITQSPKYLFRKEGQNVTLSCEQNLNHDAMYWYRQDPGQGLRLIYYSQIVNDFQKGDIAEGYSVSREKKESFPLTVTSAQKNPTAFYLCASSRRGPTDTQYFGPGTRLTVL.

This chain uses TRBV5-1 with TRBJ2-1; D not certain. Germline CDR1 SGHRS, CDR2 YFSETQ. Trimming shortened V by 0 bases and J by 4 bases, and 11 bases separated the two germline ends. The CDR3 spans 15 residues. The CDR3 DNA reads TGCGCCAGCAGCTTGGATAGCATCGGGTACAATGAGCAGTTCTTC. Its translation is CASSLDSIGYNEQFF.

This clone was recorded once. The V call is TRBV25-1, the J call TRBJ2-4; 7 nucleotides match TRBD1. With 3 bases clipped from V and 4 bases from J, the junction kept 3 bases outside the gene matches. The CDR3 runs to 14 residues. Germline V gene lookup returns CDR1 MGHDK and CDR2 SYGVNS. CDR3 DNA sequence: TGTGCCAGCAGTGATCCGGGACAGAAAAACATTCAGTACTTC. As protein: CASSDPGQKNIQYF.